The clone carrying this TCR beta chain was found many times. No antigen is known for it. Regions amplified from RNA transcripts were the TCR beta CDR3 regions. With the HTBI primer set, the TCR CDR3 went through a first round of RT-PCR. TCRdb re-analysed the multiplex PCR reads in MiXCR, keeping a single row per CDR3 protein. Here the sample spans over 300,000 distinct CDR3 sequences, approximately 13% being singletons. The data belong to a study of T cells in Graves' hyperthyroidism and ophthalmopathy. Overall study findings and caveats: Prediction of ophthalmopathy progression came a median around 6 months pre-onset.

The CDR3 loop spans 14 amino acids. CDR1 MNHEY and CDR2 SMNVEV come from the germline V gene (reference sequence). Between the trimmed V and J ends, which lost 7 bases and 2 bases, there was a span of 13 bases. Hyperthyroidism in the patients, aged 18 to 65, was newly diagnosed and under 2 months in duration. V usage is TRBV27 and J usage is TRBJ2-3, with D tentatively TRBD2 (6 bases). Sequencing used blood. This TCR was sampled from a woman aged 60 to 75 with Graves' hyperthyroidism. The DNA of the CDR3 is TGTGCCAGCAAAGGGGCGGGATACACAGATACGCAGTATTTT. It is translated as CASKGAGYTDTQYF.